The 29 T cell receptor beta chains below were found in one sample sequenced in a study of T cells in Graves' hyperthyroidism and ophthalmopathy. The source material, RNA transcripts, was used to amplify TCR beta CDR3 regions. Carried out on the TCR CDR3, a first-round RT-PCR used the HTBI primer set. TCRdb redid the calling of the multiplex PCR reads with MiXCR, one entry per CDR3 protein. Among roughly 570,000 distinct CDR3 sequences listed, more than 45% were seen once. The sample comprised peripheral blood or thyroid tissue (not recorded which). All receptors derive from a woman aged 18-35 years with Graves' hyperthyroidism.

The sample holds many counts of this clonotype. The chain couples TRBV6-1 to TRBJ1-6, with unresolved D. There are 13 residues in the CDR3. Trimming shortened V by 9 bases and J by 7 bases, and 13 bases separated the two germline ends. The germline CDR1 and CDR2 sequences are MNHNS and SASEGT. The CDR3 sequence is CASTTYWNSPLHF. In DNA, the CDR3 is TGTGCCAGTACGACGTATTGGAATTCACCCCTCCACTTT.

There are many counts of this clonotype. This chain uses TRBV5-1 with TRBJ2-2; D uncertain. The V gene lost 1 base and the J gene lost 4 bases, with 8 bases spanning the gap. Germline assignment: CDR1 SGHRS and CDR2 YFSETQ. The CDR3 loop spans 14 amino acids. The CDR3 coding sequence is TGCGCCAGCAGCTTGTTCATGGGCACCGGGGAGCTGTTTTTT. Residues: CASSLFMGTGELFF.

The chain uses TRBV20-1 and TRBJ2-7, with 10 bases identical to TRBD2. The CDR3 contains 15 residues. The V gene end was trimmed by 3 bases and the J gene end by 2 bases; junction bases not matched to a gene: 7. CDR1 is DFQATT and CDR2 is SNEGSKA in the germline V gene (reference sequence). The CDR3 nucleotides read TGCAGTGCTAGTAGGGGGCTAGCGGGAGCCTACGAGCAGTACTTC. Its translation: CSASRGLAGAYEQYF.

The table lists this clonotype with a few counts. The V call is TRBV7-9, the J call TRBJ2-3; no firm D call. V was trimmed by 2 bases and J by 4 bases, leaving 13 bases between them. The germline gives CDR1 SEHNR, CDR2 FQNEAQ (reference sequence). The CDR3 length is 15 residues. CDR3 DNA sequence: TGTGCCAGCAGCTTACAGGTCCGTTCGGCAGATACGCAGTATTTT. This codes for CASSLQVRSADTQYF.

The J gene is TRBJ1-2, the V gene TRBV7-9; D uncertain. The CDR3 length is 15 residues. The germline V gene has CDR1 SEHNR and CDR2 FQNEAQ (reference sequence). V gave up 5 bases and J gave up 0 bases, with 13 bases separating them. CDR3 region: CASSLGLGTNYGYTF. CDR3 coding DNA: TGTGCCAGCAGCCTCGGGCTGGGCACTAACTATGGCTACACCTTC.

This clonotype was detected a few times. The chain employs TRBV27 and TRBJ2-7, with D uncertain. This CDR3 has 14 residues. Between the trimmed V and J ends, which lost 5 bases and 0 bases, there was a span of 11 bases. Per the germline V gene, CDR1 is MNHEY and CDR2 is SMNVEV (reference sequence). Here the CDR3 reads CASSPNIGSYEQYF. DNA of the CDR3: TGTGCCAGCAGTCCAAACATCGGCTCCTACGAGCAGTACTTC.

CDR3 sequence reads: CASSQAPPPGLAGVDSYEQYF. The CDR3, as DNA: TGTGCCAGCAGCCAAGCTCCCCCGCCGGGACTAGCGGGAGTAGACTCCTACGAGCAGTACTTC. The chain uses TRBV7-2 and TRBJ2-7, with 14 bases that match TRBD2. Germline trimming cut 5 bases from V and 0 bases from J; bases unmatched to any gene: 18. The CDR3 is 21 residues long. Germline assignment: CDR1 SGHTA and CDR2 FQGNSA.

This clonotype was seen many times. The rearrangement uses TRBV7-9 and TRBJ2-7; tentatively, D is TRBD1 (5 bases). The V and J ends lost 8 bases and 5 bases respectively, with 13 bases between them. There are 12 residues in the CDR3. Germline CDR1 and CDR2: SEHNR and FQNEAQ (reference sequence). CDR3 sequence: CASGLDNDEQYF. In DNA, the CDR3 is TGTGCCAGCGGATTGGACAACGACGAGCAGTACTTC.

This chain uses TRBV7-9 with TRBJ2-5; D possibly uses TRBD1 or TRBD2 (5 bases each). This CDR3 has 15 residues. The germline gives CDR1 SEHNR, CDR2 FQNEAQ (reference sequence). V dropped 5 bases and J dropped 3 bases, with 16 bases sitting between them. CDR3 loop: CASSPGNRGEETQYF. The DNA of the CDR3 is TGTGCCAGCAGCCCGGGGAATAGGGGAGAAGAGACCCAGTACTTC.

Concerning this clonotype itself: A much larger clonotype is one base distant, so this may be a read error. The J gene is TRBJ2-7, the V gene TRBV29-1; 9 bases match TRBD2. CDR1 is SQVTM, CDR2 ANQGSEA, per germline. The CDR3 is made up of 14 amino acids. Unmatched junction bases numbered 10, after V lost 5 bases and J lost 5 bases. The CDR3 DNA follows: TGCAGCGTTAGTGGTGGCGGGAGGGACGACGAGCAGTACTTC. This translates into CSVSGGGRDDEQYF.

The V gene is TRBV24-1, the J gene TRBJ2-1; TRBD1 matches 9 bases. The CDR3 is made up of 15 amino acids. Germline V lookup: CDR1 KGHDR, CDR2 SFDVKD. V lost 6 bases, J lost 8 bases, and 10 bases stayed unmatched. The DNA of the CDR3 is TGTGCCACCAGTAATCCGGTGGGACAGGGCTATGAGCAGTTCTTC. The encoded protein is CATSNPVGQGYEQFF.

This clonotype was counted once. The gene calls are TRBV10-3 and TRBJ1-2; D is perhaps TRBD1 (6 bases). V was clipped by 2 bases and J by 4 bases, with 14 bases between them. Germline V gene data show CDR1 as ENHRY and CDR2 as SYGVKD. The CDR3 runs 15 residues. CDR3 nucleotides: TGTGCCATCAGTGAGGGCGTCGGGGGCGGCTATGGCTACACCTTC. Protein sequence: CAISEGVGGGYGYTF.

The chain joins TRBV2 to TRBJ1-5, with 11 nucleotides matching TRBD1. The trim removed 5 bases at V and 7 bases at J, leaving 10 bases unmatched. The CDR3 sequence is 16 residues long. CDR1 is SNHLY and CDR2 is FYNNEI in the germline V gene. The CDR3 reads CASSRDRGGIRQPQHF. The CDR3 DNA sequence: TGTGCCAGCAGTAGGGACAGGGGGGGAATTCGGCAGCCCCAGCATTTT.

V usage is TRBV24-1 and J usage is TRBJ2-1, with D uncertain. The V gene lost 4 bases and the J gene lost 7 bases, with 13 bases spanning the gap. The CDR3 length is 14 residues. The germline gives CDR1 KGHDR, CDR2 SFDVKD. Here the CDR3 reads CATSERTERNEQFF. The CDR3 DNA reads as TGTGCCACCAGTGAGCGGACGGAGCGAAATGAGCAGTTCTTC.

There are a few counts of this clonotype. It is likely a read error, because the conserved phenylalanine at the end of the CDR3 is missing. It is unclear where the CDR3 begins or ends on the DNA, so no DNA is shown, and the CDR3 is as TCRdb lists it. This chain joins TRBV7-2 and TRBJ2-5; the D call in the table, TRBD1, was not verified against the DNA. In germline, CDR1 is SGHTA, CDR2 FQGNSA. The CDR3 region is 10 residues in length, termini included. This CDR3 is CASSLERGLV.

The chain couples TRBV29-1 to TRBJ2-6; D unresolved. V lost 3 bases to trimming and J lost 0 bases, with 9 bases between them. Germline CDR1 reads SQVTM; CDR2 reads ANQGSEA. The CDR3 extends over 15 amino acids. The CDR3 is CSVEVRVSGANVLTF. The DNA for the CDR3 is TGCAGCGTTGAGGTCCGGGTCTCTGGGGCCAACGTCCTGACTTTC.

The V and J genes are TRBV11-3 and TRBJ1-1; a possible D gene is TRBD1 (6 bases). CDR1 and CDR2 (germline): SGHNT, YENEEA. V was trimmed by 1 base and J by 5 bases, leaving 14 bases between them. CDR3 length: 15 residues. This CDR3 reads CASSLVGGGRTEAFF. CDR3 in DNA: TGTGCCAGCAGCTTAGTTGGGGGCGGTCGGACTGAAGCTTTCTTT.

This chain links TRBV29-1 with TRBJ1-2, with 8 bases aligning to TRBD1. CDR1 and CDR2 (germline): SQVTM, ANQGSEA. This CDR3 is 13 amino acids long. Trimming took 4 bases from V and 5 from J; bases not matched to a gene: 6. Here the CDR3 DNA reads TGCAGCGTTGGAACAGGGGGTGGTTATGGCTACACCTTC. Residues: CSVGTGGGYGYTF.

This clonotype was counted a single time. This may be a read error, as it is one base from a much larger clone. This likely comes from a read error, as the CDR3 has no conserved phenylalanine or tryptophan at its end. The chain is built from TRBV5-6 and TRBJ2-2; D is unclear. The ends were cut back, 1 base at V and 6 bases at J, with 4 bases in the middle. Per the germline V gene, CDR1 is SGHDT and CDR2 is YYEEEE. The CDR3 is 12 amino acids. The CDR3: CASSLFPGELFL. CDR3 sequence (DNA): TGTGCCAGCAGCTTGTTCCCCGGGGAGCTGTTTCTT.

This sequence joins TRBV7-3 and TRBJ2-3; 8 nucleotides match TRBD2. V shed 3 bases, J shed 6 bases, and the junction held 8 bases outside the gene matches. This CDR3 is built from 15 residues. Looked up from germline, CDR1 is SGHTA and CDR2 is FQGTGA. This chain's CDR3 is CASSFNSGGMDTQYF. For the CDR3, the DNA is TGTGCCAGCAGCTTTAACTCGGGAGGGATGGATACGCAGTATTTT. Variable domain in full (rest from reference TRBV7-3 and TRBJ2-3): GAGVSQTPSNKVTEKGKYVELRCDPISGHTALYWYRQSLGQGPEFLIYFQGTGAADDSGLPNDRFFAVRPEGSVSTLKIQRTERGDSAVYLCASSFNSGGMDTQYFGPGTRLTVL.

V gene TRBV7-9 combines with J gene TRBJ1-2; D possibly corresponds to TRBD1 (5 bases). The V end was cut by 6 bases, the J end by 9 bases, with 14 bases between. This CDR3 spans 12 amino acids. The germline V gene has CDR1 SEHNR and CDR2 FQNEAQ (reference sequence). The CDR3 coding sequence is TGTGCCAGCAGTTTAAACAGGAAGAGCTACACCTTC. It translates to CASSLNRKSYTF.

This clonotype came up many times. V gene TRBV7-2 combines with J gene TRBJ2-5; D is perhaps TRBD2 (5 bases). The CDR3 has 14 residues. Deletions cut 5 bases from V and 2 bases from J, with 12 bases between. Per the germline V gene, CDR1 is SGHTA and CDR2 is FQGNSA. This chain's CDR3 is CASSRGSAQETQYF. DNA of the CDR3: TGTGCCAGCAGCCGAGGGTCAGCACAAGAGACCCAGTACTTC.

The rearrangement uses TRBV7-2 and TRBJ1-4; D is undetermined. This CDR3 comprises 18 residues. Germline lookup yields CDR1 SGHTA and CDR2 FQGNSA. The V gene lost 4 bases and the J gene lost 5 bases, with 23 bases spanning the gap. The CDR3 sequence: CASSSHPRLAGGNEKLFF. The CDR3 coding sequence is TGTGCCAGCAGCTCGCACCCAAGACTAGCGGGAGGGAATGAAAAACTGTTTTTT.

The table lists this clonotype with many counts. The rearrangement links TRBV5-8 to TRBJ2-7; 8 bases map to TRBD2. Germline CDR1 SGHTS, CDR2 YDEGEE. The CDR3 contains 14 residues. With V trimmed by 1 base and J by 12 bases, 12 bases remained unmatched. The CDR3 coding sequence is TGTGCCAGCAGCTTGAACAGCGGGAGCCCTCAGGCGTACTTC. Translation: CASSLNSGSPQAYF.

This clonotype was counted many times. The DNA for the CDR3 is TGTGCCAGTAGTTCGGGACTAGCAGACACCGGGGAGCTGTTTTTT. This codes for CASSSGLADTGELFF. The genes are TRBV19 and TRBJ2-2; 9 nucleotides line up with TRBD2. Germline CDR1 reads LNHDA; CDR2 reads SQIVND (reference sequence). V lost 5 bases, J lost 3 bases, and 4 bases stayed unmatched. The CDR3 loop spans 15 amino acids.

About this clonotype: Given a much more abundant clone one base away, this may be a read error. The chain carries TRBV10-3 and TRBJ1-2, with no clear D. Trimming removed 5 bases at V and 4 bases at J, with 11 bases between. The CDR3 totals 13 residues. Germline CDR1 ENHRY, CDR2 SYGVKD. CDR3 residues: CAISYAQFYGYTF. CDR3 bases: TGTGCCATCAGTTACGCGCAGTTCTATGGCTACACCTTC.

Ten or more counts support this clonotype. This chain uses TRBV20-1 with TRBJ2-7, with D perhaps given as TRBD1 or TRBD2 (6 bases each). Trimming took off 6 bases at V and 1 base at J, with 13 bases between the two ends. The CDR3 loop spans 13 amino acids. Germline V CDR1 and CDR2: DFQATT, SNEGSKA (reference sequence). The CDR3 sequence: CSAPGAPSYEQYF. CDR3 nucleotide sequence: TGCAGTGCCCCGGGGGCGCCTTCCTACGAGCAGTACTTC.

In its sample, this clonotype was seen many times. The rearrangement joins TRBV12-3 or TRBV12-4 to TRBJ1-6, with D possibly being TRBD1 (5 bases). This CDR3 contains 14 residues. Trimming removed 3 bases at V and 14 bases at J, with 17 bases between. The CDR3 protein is CASSFWDPPGSLHF. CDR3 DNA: TGTGCCAGCAGTTTTTGGGACCCCCCAGGATCCCTCCACTTT.

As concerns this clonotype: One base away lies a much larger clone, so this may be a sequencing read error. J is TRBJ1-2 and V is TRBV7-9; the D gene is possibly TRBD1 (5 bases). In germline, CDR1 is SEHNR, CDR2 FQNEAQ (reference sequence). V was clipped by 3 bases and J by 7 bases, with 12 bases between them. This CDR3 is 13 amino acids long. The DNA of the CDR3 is TGTGCCAGCAGCTTGTTGGGGGTCCGTGGCTACACCTTC. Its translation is CASSLLGVRGYTF.